The clone carrying this TCR beta chain came up a few times. The CDR3 totals 16 residues. CDR1 and CDR2 (germline): SGHRS, YFSETQ. V lost 6 bases and J lost 0; bases outside the gene matches: 8. The data stem from a study of T cells after yellow fever vaccination. TCRdb redid the calling of the 5' RACE reads with MiXCR, one entry per CDR3 protein. This sample has 620,000 or so distinct CDR3 sequences, with roughly 17% found just once. The sample consisted of PBMCs, taken 5 to 6 days after the first yellow fever vaccination. V gene TRBV5-1 combines with J gene TRBJ2-2, with 7 bases aligning to TRBD2. This sequence originates from a young man who received the YFV17D yellow fever vaccine. The CDR3 region is CASTHGGESNTGELFF. CDR3 DNA: TGCGCCAGCACTCATGGGGGGGAATCGAACACCGGGGAGCTGTTTTTT.